These T cell receptor beta chains were read from a single sample in a study of T cell responses to AZD1222 COVID-19 vaccine. Some clones are missing from TCRdb's copy, which holds only in-frame ones; the method was immunoSEQ multiplex PCR. The data hold about 200,000 clones, with just over 85% observed a single time. Material: peripheral blood, obtained on day 0 of AZD1222 vaccination. These receptors were obtained from an adult in good health. The CDR3 runs from the conserved cysteine through the conserved F or W. A D gene is named only where the DNA matches it firmly. Some rows have no size entry. The others give once, few or many, or a class for an expanded clone.

abundance | d_gene | j_gene | v_gene | len | CDR3nt | CDR3aa
- | - | TRBJ2-3 | TRBV30 | 12 | TGTGCCTGGAGTTCGCTCGCAGATACGCAGTATTTT | CAWSSLADTQYF
- | TRBD2 | TRBJ2-1 | TRBV9 | 16 | TGTGCCAGCAGCCCCCACCTAGCGGGGGGGCTGTCTGAGCAGTTCTTC | CASSPHLAGGLSEQFF
- | TRBD1 | TRBJ2-7 | TRBV28 | 15 | TGTGCCAGCAGCTCCCAGGGGACAGGGGTCTACGAGCAGTACTTC | CASSSQGTGVYEQYF
few | TRBD1 | TRBJ1-6 | TRBV27 | 15 | TGTGCCAGCAGTTTCTCCGGGACAGGGCACTCACCCCTCCACTTT | CASSFSGTGHSPLHF
- | TRBD2 | TRBJ2-1 | TRBV5-8 | 15 | TGTGCCAGCAGCTTGTTAGCGGGGGGGCCCGGGGAGCAGTTCTTC | CASSLLAGGPGEQFF
- | - | TRBJ1-2 | TRBV18 | 13 | TGTGCCAGCTCACCGGGGCCTAACTATGGCTACACCTTC | CASSPGPNYGYTF
once | TRBD2 | TRBJ2-1 | TRBV5-1 | 15 | TGCGCCAGCAGCCGAGCGGGGGGATCCTACAATGAGCAGTTCTTC | CASSRAGGSYNEQFF
- | - | TRBJ1-3 | TRBV10-3 | 13 | TGTGCCATGCGACAGGAGTACGGAAACACCATATATTTT | CAMRQEYGNTIYF
- | TRBD1 | TRBJ1-1 | TRBV28 | 15 | TGTGCCAGCTACTCTAGACAGGGAGGGAACACTGAAGCTTTCTTT | CASYSRQGGNTEAFF
- | TRBD1 | TRBJ1-2 | TRBV27 | 13 | TGTGCCAGCAGACCTACAGGGGGCAATGGCTACACCTTC | CASRPTGGNGYTF
- | - | TRBJ2-1 | TRBV7-2 | 18 | TGTGCCAGCAGCTTAGATGCGACAGGCCTCAGACTACACGATGAGCAGTTCTTC | CASSLDATGLRLHDEQFF
once | - | TRBJ1-2 | TRBV3-1/TRBV3-2 | 16 | TGTGCCAGCAGCTCGGGAGGTCACAGACCTAACTATGGCTACACCTTC | CASSSGGHRPNYGYTF
- | TRBD1 | TRBJ1-2 | TRBV5-1 | 14 | TGCGCCAGCAGCTACAGGGGGTACGAGGATGGCTACACCTTC | CASSYRGYEDGYTF
- | - | TRBJ1-2 | TRBV19 | 14 | TGTGCCAGTACGCCAGGACAGTTCTTTAGTGGCTACACCTTC | CASTPGQFFSGYTF
few | - | TRBJ2-7 | TRBV3-1/TRBV3-2 | 14 | TGTGCCAGCAGCCCGGACATCTCTGCCTACGAGCAGTACTTC | CASSPDISAYEQYF
- | - | TRBJ1-6 | TRBV7-9 | 15 | TGTGCCAGCAGCAGGCGTGGGACGGAGAATTCACCCCTCCACTTT | CASSRRGTENSPLHF
- | - | TRBJ1-3 | TRBV18 | 15 | TGTGCCAGCTCACCACCGACGGACTCTGGAAACACCATATATTTT | CASSPPTDSGNTIYF
- | - | TRBJ2-3 | TRBV12-5 | 14 | TGTGCTAGTGGTTTACAGGGGGAGGGAGATACGCAGTATTTT | CASGLQGEGDTQYF
- | TRBD2 | TRBJ2-1 | TRBV7-7 | 15 | TGTGCCAGCAGCTTAGTTCTAGCGGGGTCAAGAGAGCAGTTCTTC | CASSLVLAGSREQFF
few | - | TRBJ1-2 | TRBV6-1 | 13 | TGTGCCAGCAGTGACATCAGTGACTATGGCTACACCTTC | CASSDISDYGYTF
- | - | TRBJ2-3 | TRBV7-3 | 12 | TGTGCCAGCAGCTCCCTCGGAGATACGCAGTATTTT | CASSSLGDTQYF
- | - | TRBJ2-2 | TRBV3-1/TRBV3-2 | 15 | TGTGCCAGCAGCCAAGGGATAGGGACGGGCGGGGAGCTGTTTTTT | CASSQGIGTGGELFF
- | TRBD1 | TRBJ2-1 | TRBV11-3 | 14 | TGTGCCAGCAGCAGGGGGCGAGACTTTAATGAGCAGTTCTTC | CASSRGRDFNEQFF
- | TRBD2 | TRBJ2-1 | TRBV5-1 | 17 | TGCGCCAGCAGCTTGACGGGTCTAGCGGGGAGCTACAATGAGCAGTTCTTC | CASSLTGLAGSYNEQFF
- | - | TRBJ2-5 | TRBV4-1 | 14 | TGCGCCAGCAGCCGAAGGGACGCAGAAGAGACCCAGTACTTC | CASSRRDAEETQYF
- | TRBD1 | TRBJ1-2 | TRBV25-1 | 12 | TGTGCCAGCAGTGTTGACAGGGATGGCTACACCTTC | CASSVDRDGYTF
- | - | TRBJ2-7 | TRBV3-1/TRBV3-2 | 15 | TGTGCCAGCAGCCACAAACGGGGGCCATCCTACGAGCAGTACTTC | CASSHKRGPSYEQYF
once | - | TRBJ2-7 | TRBV5-1 | 12 | TGCGCCAGCAGCCTCGACCTGGACGAGCAGTACTTC | CASSLDLDEQYF
- | - | TRBJ2-7 | TRBV7-6 | 13 | TGTGCCAGCAGCGGGCCAGGGGACTACGAGCAGTACTTC | CASSGPGDYEQYF
few | TRBD1 | TRBJ1-1 | TRBV4-1 | 15 | TGCGCCAGCAGCCAAGCACAGGGGGCGCGGACTGAAGCTTTCTTT | CASSQAQGARTEAFF
- | - | TRBJ2-7 | TRBV6-1 | 15 | TGTGCCAGCAGTGAAGCGCCAGGGGAAACATACGAGCAGTACTTC | CASSEAPGETYEQYF
- | TRBD2 | TRBJ2-1 | TRBV7-2 | 16 | TGTGCCAGCAGCTTAGGCCTAGCGGGGTCCTACAATGAGCAGTTCTTC | CASSLGLAGSYNEQFF
- | - | TRBJ2-7 | TRBV25-1 | 14 | TGTGCCACCGCGAGGTTGGAGAACTCCTACGAGCAGTACTTC | CATARLENSYEQYF
- | - | TRBJ2-5 | TRBV7-6 | 15 | TGTGCCAGCAGCTCAGTCGAGACAGGGAGGGAGACCCAGTACTTC | CASSSVETGRETQYF
- | - | TRBJ1-6 | TRBV10-3 | 15 | TGTGCCATCAGTGAAAACGCACCGGGAGATTCACCCCTCCACTTT | CAISENAPGDSPLHF
- | - | TRBJ1-5 | TRBV25-1 | 14 | TGTGCCAGCAGCGTAGGCTCCGGCAGTCAGCCCCAGCATTTT | CASSVGSGSQPQHF